These T cell receptor beta chains were read from a single sample in a study of early T cells in non-severe SARS-CoV-2 infection. One entry per CDR3 protein results from TCRdb running MiXCR on the 5' RACE reads. The table includes about 53,000 distinct CDR3 sequences, about 12% detected once. The sample in question was whole blood, obtained at baseline. Receptors were obtained from an adult who was a healthcare worker with PCR-confirmed SARS-CoV-2 infection or an uninfected control (not recorded which). CDR3s include the opening cysteine and the closing phenylalanine or tryptophan. The order of the fields is J gene, V gene, D gene, clone size, CDR3 protein, CDR3 DNA. D genes are given only for firm matches. Only part of the rows carry a size: once, few, many, or a class if the clone is expanded.

TRBJ2-3	TRBV11-3	-	few	CASSFDTDTQYF	TGTGCCAGCAGCTTCGACACAGATACGCAGTATTTT
TRBJ2-7	TRBV11-2	-	few	CASSYRWVTTYEQYF	TGTGCCAGCAGCTACCGGTGGGTAACAACCTACGAGCAGTACTTC
TRBJ2-5	TRBV7-8	TRBD2	few	CASSHQGGQETQYF	TGTGCCAGCAGCCACCAGGGAGGGCAAGAGACCCAGTACTTC
TRBJ1-1	TRBV5-4	-	-	CASSLKGINTEAFF	TGTGCCAGCAGCTTGAAAGGGATTAACACTGAAGCTTTCTTT
TRBJ1-6	TRBV9	TRBD1	few	CASSPAGTGRSPLHF	TGTGCCAGCAGCCCAGCCGGGACAGGGCGTTCACCCCTCCACTTT
TRBJ2-3	TRBV20-1	TRBD2	few	CSARGSGTLTDTQYF	TGCAGTGCTAGAGGAAGCGGGACGCTCACAGATACGCAGTATTTT
TRBJ2-1	TRBV25-1	TRBD2	few	CASSESLAGDNEQFF	TGTGCCAGCAGTGAATCGTTAGCGGGGGACAATGAGCAGTTCTTC
TRBJ2-7	TRBV11-2	-	few	CASSLVARQSGGEQYF	TGTGCCAGCAGCTTAGTCGCGCGGCAGAGCGGCGGCGAGCAGTACTTC
TRBJ1-1	TRBV11-2	-	many	CASSYAAQERTEAFF	TGTGCCAGCAGCTACGCAGCCCAGGAGAGGACTGAAGCTTTCTTT
TRBJ2-4	TRBV28	TRBD2	many	CASSFSGRGLAKNIQYF	TGTGCCAGCAGCTTTAGCGGGAGGGGCCTCGCCAAAAACATTCAGTACTTC
TRBJ2-7	TRBV11-2	-	few	CASSFEGVQYF	TGTGCCAGCAGCTTTGAGGGTGTGCAGTACTTC
TRBJ2-3	TRBV12-3/TRBV12-4	-	few	CASSLGAGTVSDTQYF	TGTGCCAGCAGTTTGGGTGCGGGAACGGTAAGCGATACGCAGTATTTT
TRBJ2-3	TRBV5-4	TRBD1	-	CASSQPDRGADTQYF	TGTGCCAGCAGCCAACCGGACAGGGGGGCAGATACGCAGTATTTT
TRBJ2-1	TRBV7-6	-	-	CASSLVSRQNNEQFF	TGTGCCAGCAGCTTAGTATCCCGACAGAACAATGAGCAGTTCTTC
TRBJ2-7	TRBV13	-	-	CASSLGGFYSYEQYF	TGTGCCAGCAGCCTAGGGGGGTTCTACTCCTACGAGCAGTACTTC
TRBJ2-3	TRBV27	-	few	CASSLQMGPDTQYF	TGTGCCAGCAGCCTCCAGATGGGGCCAGATACGCAGTATTTT
TRBJ2-3	TRBV12-3/TRBV12-4	-	many	CASSLVGDTQYF	TGTGCCAGCAGTTTGGTCGGGGATACGCAGTATTTT
TRBJ2-7	TRBV3-1	-	-	CASSQNRAYEQYF	TGTGCCAGCAGCCAGAACAGAGCCTACGAGCAGTACTTC
TRBJ2-1	TRBV6-4	-	-	CASSDNRGAVNEQFF	TGTGCCAGCAGTGACAATAGGGGGGCAGTGAATGAGCAGTTCTTC
TRBJ1-3	TRBV9	TRBD1	-	CASSTPRTGVAGNTIYF	TGTGCCAGCAGCACACCAAGAACAGGGGTAGCTGGAAACACCATATATTTT
TRBJ2-3	TRBV28	TRBD2	few	CASRSTGTSGYTDTQYF	TGTGCCAGCAGGTCTACCGGGACTAGCGGCTACACAGATACGCAGTATTTT
TRBJ2-3	TRBV5-4	TRBD1	few	CASSLVGQGPDTQYF	TGTGCCAGCAGCTTGGTGGGACAGGGGCCAGATACGCAGTATTTT
TRBJ1-5	TRBV10-3	-	-	CAISVSDRYSNQPQHF	TGTGCCATCAGTGTCTCGGACAGATATAGCAATCAGCCCCAGCATTTT
TRBJ1-1	TRBV28	TRBD1	many	CASSLSGTGAVKAFF	TGTGCCAGCAGTTTATCGGGGACAGGGGCCGTGAAAGCTTTCTTT
TRBJ2-7	TRBV25-1	-	few	CASRTNEQWYF	TGTGCCAGCAGGACCAACGAGCAGTGGTACTTC
TRBJ1-5	TRBV7-6	-	many	CASSFDRSQPQHF	TGTGCCAGCAGCTTTGACCGGTCTCAGCCCCAGCATTTT
TRBJ2-7	TRBV11-2	-	-	CASSLGAGTGILQYF	TGTGCCAGCAGCTTAGGTGCAGGAACTGGGATTTTGCAGTACTTC
TRBJ2-3	TRBV27	TRBD1	-	CASSLMGQDTDTQYF	TGTGCCAGCAGTTTAATGGGACAGGACACAGATACGCAGTATTTT
TRBJ2-5	TRBV7-9	-	few	CASSLVSSQETQYF	TGTGCCAGCAGCTTAGTGTCGAGCCAAGAGACCCAGTACTTC
TRBJ2-7	TRBV29-1	TRBD1	-	CSVVDRGNSYEQYF	TGCAGCGTCGTGGACAGGGGGAACTCCTACGAGCAGTACTTC
TRBJ1-2	TRBV12-3/TRBV12-4	TRBD1	many	CASSTGAYGYTF	TGTGCCAGCAGTACAGGGGCGTACGGCTACACCTTC
TRBJ2-5	TRBV28	TRBD1	-	CASSSLDRGETQYF	TGTGCCAGCAGTTCTCTGGACAGGGGGGAGACCCAGTACTTC
TRBJ2-7	TRBV7-2	-	once	CASSLPGSYEQYF	TGTGCCAGCAGCTTACCCGGCTCCTACGAGCAGTACTTC
TRBJ2-7	TRBV20-1	TRBD2	-	CSAAPGLAGGPLSSYEQYF	TGCAGTGCTGCCCCGGGACTAGCGGGAGGGCCTCTAAGCTCCTACGAGCAGTACTTC
TRBJ1-5	TRBV2	-	many	CASSRLNSNQPQHF	TGTGCCAGCAGCCGACTGAATAGCAATCAGCCCCAGCATTTT
TRBJ1-6	TRBV6-5	-	-	CASSYREYNSPLHF	TGTGCCAGCAGTTACAGGGAGTATAATTCACCCCTCCACTTT
TRBJ1-5	TRBV12-3/TRBV12-4	-	many	CASSLGIGDKYNQPQHF	TGTGCCAGCAGTTTAGGAATTGGCGACAAATACAATCAGCCCCAGCATTTT
TRBJ1-5	TRBV28	-	few	CASSLRQAREGSNQPQHF	TGTGCCAGCAGTTTGCGCCAAGCGCGGGAGGGCAGCAATCAGCCCCAGCATTTT
TRBJ1-6	TRBV12-3/TRBV12-4	-	-	CASSLTHSPLHF	TGTGCCAGCAGTTTAACCCATTCACCCCTCCACTTT
TRBJ2-1	TRBV9	-	few	CASSVGRDGLNEQFF	TGTGCCAGCAGCGTCGGGCGGGATGGGTTAAATGAGCAGTTCTTC
TRBJ1-5	TRBV12-3/TRBV12-4	TRBD1	few	CASSTRQGGQPQHF	TGTGCCAGCAGTACCCGACAGGGAGGTCAGCCCCAGCATTTT
TRBJ1-6	TRBV25-1	-	-	CASSEGGTGLSWNSPLHF	TGTGCCAGCAGTGAAGGGGGTACAGGGTTGTCGTGGAATTCACCCCTCCACTTT
TRBJ2-7	TRBV2	-	-	CASSTSYEQYF	TGTGCCAGCAGTACCTCCTACGAGCAGTACTTC
TRBJ2-3	TRBV29-1	-	-	CSVEETRDTQYF	TGCAGCGTTGAAGAGACCCGCGATACGCAGTATTTT
TRBJ1-5	TRBV29-1	TRBD1	many	CSVVGQGVGDNQPQHF	TGCAGCGTTGTGGGACAGGGGGTAGGAGACAATCAGCCCCAGCATTTT
TRBJ2-4	TRBV7-2	-	few	CASSRERVSVKNIQYF	TGTGCCAGCAGCCGAGAGAGGGTGTCAGTTAAAAACATTCAGTACTTC
TRBJ2-7	TRBV27	TRBD2	-	CASTPGGTYEQYF	TGTGCCAGCACCCCGGGGGGGACGTACGAGCAGTACTTC
TRBJ2-7	TRBV10-2	-	few	CASSESRVGEQYF	TGCGCCAGCAGTGAGTCGAGGGTGGGCGAGCAGTACTTC
TRBJ2-1	TRBV3-1	-	-	CASSQVDGSYNEQFF	TGTGCCAGCAGCCAAGTGGATGGAAGTTACAATGAGCAGTTCTTC
TRBJ2-7	TRBV11-2	TRBD1	few	CASSLADRGYEQYF	TGTGCCAGCAGCTTAGCGGACAGGGGATACGAGCAGTACTTC
TRBJ2-5	TRBV11-2	TRBD2	-	CASSLDFGWREGLGETQYF	TGTGCCAGCAGCTTAGATTTCGGCTGGCGGGAGGGCCTAGGAGAGACCCAGTACTTC
TRBJ1-4	TRBV18	-	-	CASSPGQTTGKLFF	TGTGCCAGCTCACCAGGACAGACGACTGGAAAACTGTTTTTT
TRBJ2-3	TRBV28	-	few	CASSSLVGTDTQYF	TGTGCCAGCAGTTCCCTGGTTGGGACAGATACGCAGTATTTT